These 13 T cell receptor beta chains originate from one sample sequenced in a study of CD8 T cells in ankylosing spondylitis. These receptors are not linked to any known antigen. Study-wide findings and caveats: Characteristic of ankylosing spondylitis blood, it appeared, was a TCR beta motif comprising several highly homologous variants.

One entry per CDR3 protein results from TCRdb running MiXCR on the 5' RACE reads. Counted here are roughly 490,000 distinct CDR3 sequences, 5.3% occurring once; the ten biggest clones make up 3% to 4.5%. The sample consisted of blood, either unsorted or a sorted T cell fraction (not recorded which). These receptors originate from a male donor with ankylosing spondylitis.

Ten or more counts support this clonotype. The chain uses TRBV7-8 and TRBJ2-3, with a tentative D call TRBD2 (5 bases). Trimming took 3 bases from V and 6 from J, leaving 16 bases between them. Germline assignment: CDR1 SGHVS and CDR2 FQNEAQ. The CDR3 spans 15 residues. This chain's CDR3 is CASSLRVSTADTQYF. The DNA of the CDR3 is TGTGCCAGCAGCTTGCGGGTCAGCACCGCGGATACGCAGTATTTT.

This clonotype was seen repeatedly, ten times or more. This chain connects TRBV5-1 to TRBJ1-1; D remains unclear. CDR1 is SGHRS, CDR2 YFSETQ, per germline. The CDR3 covers 14 residues. Trimming cost V 0 bases and J 7 bases, with 13 bases left between them. The CDR3 reads CASSLDVKLGEAFF. For the CDR3, the DNA is TGCGCCAGCAGCTTGGACGTAAAGCTTGGTGAAGCTTTCTTT. Looking up the rest from reference TRBV5-1 and TRBJ1-1 gives the full variable domain: KAGVTQTPRYLIKTRGQQVTLSCSPISGHRSVSWYQQTPGQGLQFLFEYFSETQRNKGNFPGRFSGRQFSNSRSEMNVSTLELGDSALYLCASSLDVKLGEAFFGQGTRLTVV.

The sample holds many counts of this clonotype. The rearrangement links TRBV29-1 to TRBJ2-1; D possibly corresponds to TRBD2 (6 bases). CDR3 length: 14 residues. Germline CDR1 SQVTM, CDR2 ANQGSEA. Trimming left V 4 bases short and J 6 bases short, with 16 bases between. As DNA, the CDR3 is TGCAGCGTTGGGGAAACGGGAGAAAGCAATGAGCAGTTCTTC. Translation gives CSVGETGESNEQFF.

The rearrangement joins TRBV29-1 to TRBJ1-6, with a weak D call TRBD1 (5 bases). V was clipped by 7 bases and J by 10 bases, with 17 bases between them. The CDR3 is 13 amino acids. CDR1 is SQVTM, CDR2 ANQGSEA, per germline. CDR3 protein: CSAGGELGSPLHF. The CDR3 nucleotides are TGCAGCGCCGGGGGGGAATTGGGATCACCCCTCCACTTT.

This clonotype showed up many times. The gene calls are TRBV9 and TRBJ1-1; TRBD1 matches 9 bases. Germline CDR1 reads SGDLS; CDR2 reads YYNGEE. Germline trimming cut 2 bases from V and 3 bases from J; bases unmatched to any gene: 8. The CDR3 totals 16 residues. The CDR3 reads CASSVPRTGEDTEAFF. As DNA, the CDR3 is TGTGCCAGCAGCGTGCCTCGGACAGGGGAAGACACTGAAGCTTTCTTT.

This clonotype was observed at least ten times. This sequence joins TRBV25-1 and TRBJ1-2, with 7 nucleotides matching TRBD1. The CDR3 length is 14 residues. Trimming took 4 bases from V and 8 from J; bases not matched to a gene: 10. Germline CDR1 and CDR2: MGHDK and SYGVNS. The CDR3 coding sequence is TGTGCCAGCAGTGCGGGACAGTCCCTCGGCGGCTACACCTTC. Protein sequence: CASSAGQSLGGYTF.

This clonotype was seen many times. The rearrangement links TRBV6-5 to TRBJ2-7, with D unclear. V lost 0 bases and J 4 bases, leaving 7 bases between the germline ends. The CDR3 runs to 13 residues. Germline assignment: CDR1 MNHEY and CDR2 SVGAGI. The CDR3 protein is CASSYSIWYEQYF. Written as DNA, the CDR3 is TGTGCCAGCAGTTACTCGATATGGTACGAGCAGTACTTC.

This clonotype was recorded at least ten times. V and J are TRBV5-1 and TRBJ2-5; unclear D gene. CDR3 length equals 12 residues. Germline V gene lookup returns CDR1 SGHRS and CDR2 YFSETQ. V lost 1 base, J lost 4 bases, and 5 bases lay in between. This chain's CDR3 is CASSLSLETQYF. CDR3 DNA: TGCGCCAGCAGCTTGTCTTTAGAGACCCAGTACTTC.

This clonotype occurred many times. The CDR3 spells CASSPGDYSNQPQHF. Here the CDR3 DNA reads TGCGCCAGCAGTCCAGGGGACTATAGCAATCAGCCCCAGCATTTT. The V gene is TRBV5-1, the J gene TRBJ1-5; perhaps TRBD1 as D (6 bases). The CDR3 contains 15 residues. Germline values: CDR1 SGHRS, CDR2 YFSETQ. V gave up 5 bases and J gave up 0 bases, with 12 bases separating them. Filled out from reference TRBV5-1 and TRBJ1-5, the complete variable domain reads KAGVTQTPRYLIKTRGQQVTLSCSPISGHRSVSWYQQTPGQGLQFLFEYFSETQRNKGNFPGRFSGRQFSNSRSEMNVSTLELGDSALYLCASSPGDYSNQPQHFGDGTRLSIL.

At least ten counts were recorded for this clonotype. Mismatch with germline at one junction end may stem from a read error. The chain joins TRBV11-2 to TRBJ2-7, with TRBD2 as a possible D gene (7 bases). The germline V gene has CDR1 SGHAT and CDR2 FQNNGV. This CDR3 has 14 residues. CDR3 sequence reads: CASSLGGGPYEQYF. The CDR3 bases are TGTGCCAGCAGTTTAGGGGGGGGGCCCTACGAGCAGTACTTC. Filled out from reference TRBV11-2 and TRBJ2-7, the complete variable domain reads EAGVAQSPRYKIIEKRQSVAFWCNPISGHATLYWYQQILGQGPKLLIQFQNNGVVDDSQLPKDRFSAERLKGVDSTLKIQPAKLEDSAVYLCASSLGGGPYEQYFGPGTRLTVT.

This clonotype was seen repeatedly, ten times or more. The J gene is TRBJ1-2, the V gene TRBV29-1; no definite D call. Germline-derived CDR1 and CDR2 are SQVTM and ANQGSEA. Trimming took off 4 bases at V and 7 bases at J, with 10 bases between the two ends. CDR3 length equals 11 residues. The CDR3, as DNA: TGCAGCGTTGTGGAGTCCAGTGGCTACACCTTC. Its protein product is CSVVESSGYTF.

This clonotype was seen many times. The J gene is TRBJ2-1, the V gene TRBV5-1, with TRBD1 matching 8 bases. CDR1 is SGHRS, CDR2 YFSETQ, per germline. CDR3 length equals 15 residues. The V gene end was trimmed by 1 base and the J gene end by 5 bases; junction bases not matched to a gene: 5. CDR3 in DNA: TGCGCCAGCAGCTTGAGGGACAGGTCGAACAATGAGCAGTTCTTC. Its protein is CASSLRDRSNNEQFF.

This clonotype was seen a few times. The rearrangement links TRBV20-1 to TRBJ2-1; unclear D gene. The CDR3 is 15 residues long. Germline CDR1 and CDR2: DFQATT and SNEGSKA (reference sequence). V shed 6 bases and J shed 5 bases, with 20 bases lying between them. The CDR3 here is CSANPAVGANNEQFF. The CDR3 DNA follows: TGCAGTGCCAACCCAGCCGTGGGTGCAAACAATGAGCAGTTCTTC.